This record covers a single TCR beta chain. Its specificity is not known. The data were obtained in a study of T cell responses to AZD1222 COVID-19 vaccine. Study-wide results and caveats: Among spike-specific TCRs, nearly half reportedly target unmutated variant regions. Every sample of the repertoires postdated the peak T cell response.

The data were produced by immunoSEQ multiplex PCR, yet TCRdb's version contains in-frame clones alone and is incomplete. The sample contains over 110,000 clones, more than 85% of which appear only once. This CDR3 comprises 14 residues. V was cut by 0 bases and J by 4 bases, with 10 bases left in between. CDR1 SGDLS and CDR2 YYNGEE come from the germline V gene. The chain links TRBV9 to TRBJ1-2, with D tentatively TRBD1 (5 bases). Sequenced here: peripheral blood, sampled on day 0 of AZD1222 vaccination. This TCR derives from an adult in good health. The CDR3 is CASSVVGQSYGYTF. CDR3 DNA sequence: TGTGCCAGCAGCGTAGTGGGGCAGAGCTATGGCTACACCTTC.